This passage covers 26 T cell receptor beta chains from one sample sequenced in a study of blood T cell repertoires in COVID-19. Data came from immunoSEQ multiplex PCR; TCRdb stores just in-frame clones and leaves some out. The sample shows some 180,000 clones, 70% to 90% of them seen only once. Sequenced sample: peripheral blood. The receptor source for this set is a woman older than 75 with COVID-19, enrolled during active disease.

This clone showed up just once. This chain links TRBV4-3 with TRBJ2-1, with D perhaps TRBD2 (5 bases). V shed 0 bases and J shed 2 bases, with 11 bases lying between them. CDR1 LGHNA and CDR2 YSLEER come from the germline V gene. The CDR3 runs 16 residues. CDR3 in amino acids: CASSQEVVRAYNEQFF. CDR3 sequence (DNA): TGCGCCAGCAGCCAAGAAGTGGTGAGGGCCTACAATGAGCAGTTCTTC.

The chain is built from TRBV6-5 and TRBJ2-7, with TRBD2 matching over 8 bases. V lost 2 bases and J lost 9; bases outside the gene matches: 6. Per the germline V gene, CDR1 is MNHEY and CDR2 is SVGAGI. The CDR3 totals 13 residues. The chain's CDR3 is CASSYEAGERQYF. In nucleotides, the CDR3 is TGTGCCAGCAGTTACGAAGCGGGAGAACGGCAGTACTTC.

The V and J genes are TRBV28 and TRBJ2-1; 10 bases are shared with TRBD1. CDR1 and CDR2 from the germline V gene are MDHEN and SYDVKM. The CDR3 covers 18 residues. Trimming cost V 5 bases and J 1 base; bases outside gene matches: 11. The CDR3 coding sequence is TGTGCCAGCAGTCCCTCTCCGGGACAGGGGATATCCTACAATGAGCAGTTCTTC. Protein sequence: CASSPSPGQGISYNEQFF.

V gene TRBV5-6 combines with J gene TRBJ2-7, with D possibly being TRBD1 (6 bases). The V gene lost 3 bases and the J gene lost 2 bases, with 24 bases spanning the gap. Germline-derived CDR1 and CDR2 are SGHDT and YYEEEE. The CDR3 length is 18 residues. The CDR3 loop reads CASSSAAVRKGVAYEQYF. The CDR3 DNA sequence: TGTGCCAGCAGCTCAGCTGCGGTCCGGAAGGGGGTTGCCTACGAGCAGTACTTC.

The CDR3, as DNA: TGTGCCAGCAGCCTACCGGGACTAGCGGGTTACGAGCAGTACTTC. Encoded protein: CASSLPGLAGYEQYF. The V call is TRBV7-2, the J call TRBJ2-7, with 12 bases matching TRBD2. CDR3 length equals 15 residues. The germline CDR1 and CDR2 sequences are SGHTA and FQGNSA. V was clipped by 5 bases and J by 4 bases; unmatched bases: 6.

V and J are TRBV18 and TRBJ2-3, with D perhaps matching TRBD2 (5 bases). Germline V gives CDR1 KGHSH, CDR2 LQKENI. V was shortened by 1 base and J by 4 bases, with 18 bases between the two germline ends. The CDR3 is made up of 17 amino acids. CDR3 residues: CASSPQIRGIGADTQYF. The CDR3 nucleotides read TGTGCCAGCTCACCACAAATCCGGGGAATCGGAGCAGATACGCAGTATTTT.

This chain uses TRBV6-5 with TRBJ2-7; D is undetermined. The germline V and J ends were trimmed by 7 bases and 3 bases, with 7 bases remaining between them. The CDR3 runs to 11 residues. Looked up from germline, CDR1 is MNHEY and CDR2 is SVGAGI. The CDR3 loop is CASTRFYEQYF. CDR3 nucleotides: TGTGCCAGCACCAGGTTCTACGAGCAGTACTTC.

The V and J genes are TRBV2 and TRBJ1-6, with 9 bases that match TRBD1. V gave up 5 bases and J gave up 7 bases; unmatched junction bases: 3. Germline V gene lookup returns CDR1 SNHLY and CDR2 FYNNEI. The CDR3 consists of 14 residues. CDR3: CASSFGQGNSPLHF. The CDR3, as DNA: TGTGCCAGCAGTTTCGGACAGGGGAATTCACCCCTCCACTTT. Drawing the rest from reference TRBV2 and TRBJ1-6, the complete variable domain is EPEVTQTPSHQVTQMGQEVILRCVPISNHLYFYWYRQILGQKVEFLVSFYNNEISEKSEIFDDQFSVERPDGSNFTLKIRSTKLEDSAMYFCASSFGQGNSPLHFGNGTRLTVT.

The chain recombines TRBV10-3 with TRBJ2-7, with 7 nucleotides matching TRBD1. Germline CDR1 is ENHRY and CDR2 is SYGVKD. This CDR3 is 15 amino acids long. Trimming took 2 bases from V and 4 from J; bases not matched to a gene: 8. The CDR3 sequence is CAISEKGTADYEQYF. The CDR3 DNA reads as TGTGCCATCAGTGAGAAAGGGACAGCGGATTACGAGCAGTACTTC.

The gene calls are TRBV5-8 and TRBJ1-6, with TRBD1 matching over 7 bases. V was pared by 3 bases and J by 4 bases, with 7 bases of the junction left unmatched. Germline V gene data show CDR1 as SGHTS and CDR2 as YDEGEE. The CDR3 runs to 16 residues. CDR3 residues: CASSSTSGQYNSPLHF. Written as DNA, the CDR3 is TGTGCCAGCAGCTCCACCTCGGGACAGTATAATTCACCCCTCCACTTT.

The CDR3 DNA sequence: TGTGCCAGCAGAACGACAGGACTGAACACTGAAGCTTTCTTT. Amino acids: CASRTTGLNTEAFF. The chain carries TRBV6-6 and TRBJ1-1, with D perhaps TRBD1 (6 bases). The CDR3 extends over 14 amino acids. V gave up 6 bases and J gave up 0 bases, with 11 bases separating them. Germline V lookup: CDR1 MNHNY, CDR2 SVGAGI (reference sequence).

The chain links TRBV6-2 or TRBV6-3 to TRBJ2-1; TRBD2 matches at 10 bases. The CDR3 is made up of 15 amino acids. Per germline, CDR1 MNHEY and CDR2 SVGEGT. Trimming at V came to 5 bases and at J to 8 bases, leaving 9 bases not matched to a gene. CDR3 in DNA: TGTGCCAGCAGTACCCCGGGACTAGCGACATATGAGCAGTTCTTC. The encoded protein is CASSTPGLATYEQFF.

The chain employs TRBV28 and TRBJ2-7; 11 nucleotides match TRBD2. This CDR3 contains 17 residues. Per germline, CDR1 MDHEN and CDR2 SYDVKM. The J segment lost 0 bases and the V segment lost 3 bases, leaving 7 bases of the junction unmatched. CDR3: CASSLLAGGPSSYEQYF. The DNA for the CDR3 is TGTGCCAGCAGTTTGCTAGCGGGAGGCCCTAGCTCCTACGAGCAGTACTTC.

V usage is TRBV28 and J usage is TRBJ2-1, with D unresolved. The V and J ends lost 6 bases and 7 bases respectively, with 10 bases between them. The CDR3 is 12 amino acids. Germline V lookup: CDR1 MDHEN, CDR2 SYDVKM. This CDR3 is CASSQVRNEQFF. The CDR3 nucleotides are TGTGCCAGCAGCCAAGTTAGAAATGAGCAGTTCTTC.

This clone was detected once. This chain links TRBV9 with TRBJ1-1; D ambiguous. Trimming cost V 0 bases and J 1 base, with 7 bases left between them. Per the germline V gene, CDR1 is SGDLS and CDR2 is YYNGEE. The CDR3 covers 14 residues. The CDR3 DNA reads TGTGCCAGCAGCGTAGATTCAGAGAACACTGAAGCTTTCTTT. Translated: CASSVDSENTEAFF.

This chain uses TRBV2 with TRBJ2-1; possibly TRBD2 for D (5 bases). V gave up 5 bases and J gave up 9 bases, with 8 bases separating them. The CDR3 has 11 amino acids. CDR1 is SNHLY and CDR2 is FYNNEI in the germline V gene. The CDR3 sequence is CASSTRFEQFF. CDR3 nucleotide sequence: TGTGCCAGCAGTACTAGGTTTGAGCAGTTCTTC.

The chain combines TRBV2 with TRBJ2-2, with D possibly matching TRBD2 (7 bases). This CDR3 is 15 amino acids long. Germline lookup yields CDR1 SNHLY and CDR2 FYNNEI. V was pared by 4 bases and J by 5 bases, with 14 bases between. The CDR3 reads CASSASGTLTGELFF. DNA for the CDR3: TGTGCCAGCAGTGCAAGCGGGACATTAACCGGGGAGCTGTTTTTT.

The J gene is TRBJ2-5, the V gene TRBV14, with TRBD2 identical over 15 bases. The CDR3 loop spans 14 amino acids. V gave up 6 bases and J gave up 4 bases; unmatched junction bases: 0. The germline V gene has CDR1 SGHDN and CDR2 FVKESK. Here the CDR3 DNA reads TGTGCCAGCAGGGGACTAGCGGGAGGAGAGACCCAGTACTTC. This gives the protein CASRGLAGGETQYF.

The chain employs TRBV7-8 and TRBJ1-5; D is uncertain. Trimming took off 6 bases at V and 6 bases at J, with 15 bases between the two ends. The germline V gene has CDR1 SGHVS and CDR2 FQNEAQ. This CDR3 comprises 14 residues. As DNA, the CDR3 is TGTGCCAGCAGTCCAGACATCGTGGGTCAGCCCCAGCATTTT. As protein: CASSPDIVGQPQHF.

The genes are TRBV7-2 and TRBJ2-7; 9 positions agree with TRBD1. Germline trimming cut 5 bases from V and 6 bases from J; bases unmatched to any gene: 8. CDR1 SGHTA and CDR2 FQGNSA come from the germline V gene. CDR3 size: 14 residues. CDR3 amino acids: CASSATGGSSEQYF. CDR3 sequence (DNA): TGTGCCAGCAGCGCAACAGGGGGCTCTAGCGAGCAGTACTTC.

This chain's CDR3 is CASSNALGGEFEKLFF. CDR3 nucleotide sequence: TGTGCCAGCAGCAATGCTCTGGGGGGAGAGTTTGAAAAACTGTTTTTT. The V gene is TRBV5-5, the J gene TRBJ1-4; perhaps TRBD1 as D (5 bases). The CDR3 sequence is 16 residues long. The germline V gene encodes CDR1 SGHKS and CDR2 YYEKEE (reference sequence). With 4 bases removed from V and 7 bases from J, the gap between germline ends came to 20 bases.

The chain couples TRBV20-1 to TRBJ2-7; TRBD1 matches 8 bases. The germline gives CDR1 DFQATT, CDR2 SNEGSKA (reference sequence). This CDR3 is 11 amino acids long. Unmatched junction bases numbered 3, after V lost 5 bases and J lost 6 bases. Written as DNA, the CDR3 is TGCAGTGCTGACAGGGGAATCGAGCAGTACTTC. Translation gives CSADRGIEQYF.

This chain uses TRBV19 with TRBJ1-3, with D uncertain. Looked up from germline, CDR1 is LNHDA and CDR2 is SQIVND (reference sequence). This CDR3 has 14 amino acids. The germline V and J ends were trimmed by 5 bases and 2 bases, with 10 bases remaining between them. CDR3 DNA: TGTGCCAGTAGTCGGGTTGAGACTGGAAACACCATATATTTT. Translation: CASSRVETGNTIYF. Complete variable domain (other parts from reference TRBV19 and TRBJ1-3): DGGITQSPKYLFRKEGQNVTLSCEQNLNHDAMYWYRQDPGQGLRLIYYSQIVNDFQKGDIAEGYSVSREKKESFPLTVTSAQKNPTAFYLCASSRVETGNTIYFGEGSWLTVV.

This clone appeared a single time. V and J are TRBV15 and TRBJ2-3; 10 nucleotides agree with TRBD2. From germline, CDR1 is LNHNV and CDR2 YYDKDF (reference sequence). The trim removed 0 bases at V and 6 bases at J, leaving 12 bases unmatched. CDR3 length: 18 residues. CDR3 bases: TGTGCCACCAGCAGAGATCAGGTGGGAAGCGGGAGGGCCGATACGCAGTATTTT. It is translated as CATSRDQVGSGRADTQYF.

V is TRBV6-1 and J is TRBJ1-3; D gene unclear. Germline CDR1 is MNHNS and CDR2 is SASEGT. V lost 1 base, J lost 2 bases, and 18 bases lay in between. The CDR3 covers 18 residues. The DNA for the CDR3 is TGTGCCAGCAGTGAAGGTCCGTTACGAGGGCTTACTGGAAACACCATATATTTT. This translates into CASSEGPLRGLTGNTIYF.

J is TRBJ2-1 and V is TRBV7-6, with 15 bases lining up with TRBD2. V trimming: 5 bases; J trimming: 0 bases; junction bases outside the gene matches: 8. Germline loops: CDR1 SGHVS, CDR2 FNYEAQ. The CDR3 runs to 19 residues. CDR3 sequence reads: CASSKGLAGGSSSYNEQFF. As DNA, the CDR3 is TGTGCCAGCAGCAAGGGACTAGCGGGAGGATCGAGCTCCTACAATGAGCAGTTCTTC.